The 10 T cell receptor beta chains in this list originate from one sample, sequenced in a study of cytomegalovirus exposure and HLA in healthy donors. The study ran its PCR with 60 Vbeta and 13 Jbeta primers. TCRdb's copy holds only in-frame clones and misses some; the assay was immunoSEQ multiplex PCR. The table includes 150,000 to 200,000 clones, about 90% detected once. Sequenced input: PBMCs. The receptors were sampled from a girl under two years old in good health and CMV-seronegative.

This clone has just a few counts. The chain couples TRBV7-3 to TRBJ2-1, with 12 bases that match TRBD2. The germline V gene has CDR1 SGHTA and CDR2 FQGTGA. The V and J ends lost 5 bases and 3 bases, in that order; junction bases with no gene match: 5. The CDR3 runs 16 residues. CDR3 nucleotide sequence: TGTGCCAGCAGCACCCTAGCGGGGGGGCACTACAATGAGCAGTTCTTC. Translated, it gives CASSTLAGGHYNEQFF.

This rearrangement joins TRBV30 to TRBJ2-1; possible D gene TRBD2, 5 bases. The CDR3 is 11 residues long. The V end was cut by 2 bases, the J end by 13 bases, with 12 bases between. Germline CDR1 GTSNPN, CDR2 SVGIG (reference sequence). CDR3 nucleotides: TGTGCCTGGAGTTCTAGGAGGTTTCAGTTCTTC. Encoded protein: CAWSSRRFQFF.

CDR3 nucleotide sequence: TGCGCCGCAGGGGGAGACCCCACCGGGGAGCTGTTTTTT. The encoded protein is CAAGGDPTGELFF. The J gene is TRBJ2-2, the V gene TRBV5-1; 7 nucleotides line up with TRBD1. This CDR3 spans 13 amino acids. V shed 10 bases and J 4 bases; nucleotides not matched to a gene: 7. The germline V gene encodes CDR1 SGHRS and CDR2 YFSETQ. Variable domain in full (rest from reference TRBV5-1 and TRBJ2-2): KAGVTQTPRYLIKTRGQQVTLSCSPISGHRSVSWYQQTPGQGLQFLFEYFSETQRNKGNFPGRFSGRQFSNSRSEMNVSTLELGDSALYLCAAGGDPTGELFFGEGSRLTVL.

This sequence joins TRBV5-4 and TRBJ1-1, with TRBD1 matching over 12 bases. Trimming removed 4 bases from V and 4 bases from J; junction bases left unmatched: 11. Germline-derived CDR1 and CDR2 are SGHNT and YYREEE (reference sequence). CDR3 length: 17 amino acids. The chain's CDR3 is CASSPSGQGARGTEAFF. Written as DNA, the CDR3 is TGTGCCAGCAGCCCGTCGGGACAGGGGGCGCGGGGCACTGAAGCTTTCTTT. Filled out from reference TRBV5-4 and TRBJ1-1, the complete variable domain reads ETGVTQSPTHLIKTRGQQVTLRCSSQSGHNTVSWYQQALGQGPQFIFQYYREEENGRGNFPPRFSGLQFPNYSSELNVNALELDDSALYLCASSPSGQGARGTEAFFGQGTRLTVV.

The chain links TRBV4-1 to TRBJ1-3; no clear D. Trimming removed 0 bases from V and 4 bases from J, with 13 bases in between. CDR3 length: 16 amino acids. The germline CDR1 and CDR2 sequences are MGHRA and YSYEKL. The CDR3 DNA is TGCGCCAGCAGCCAAGATCATGGGGAGTTGGGAAACACCATATATTTT. Translating gives CASSQDHGELGNTIYF.

The chain uses TRBV10-1 and TRBJ2-3, with a weak D call TRBD1 (7 bases). Trimming removed 5 bases at V and 4 bases at J, with 13 bases between. There are 14 residues in the CDR3. CDR1 WNHNN and CDR2 SYGVQD come from the germline V gene (reference sequence). The CDR3 spells CASSPGGSADTQYF. DNA for the CDR3: TGCGCCAGCAGTCCAGGGGGGTCGGCAGATACGCAGTATTTT.

This rearrangement joins TRBV5-1 to TRBJ1-1; perhaps TRBD1 as D (6 bases). Germline-derived CDR1 and CDR2 are SGHRS and YFSETQ. V lost 1 base to trimming and J lost 1 base, with 8 bases between them. This CDR3 comprises 14 residues. CDR3 residues: CASSLWTANTEAFF. CDR3 nucleotide sequence: TGCGCCAGCAGCTTGTGGACAGCGAACACTGAAGCTTTCTTT.

The genes are TRBV7-9 and TRBJ2-2; tentatively, D is TRBD1 (5 bases). This CDR3 has 16 residues. V gave up 7 bases and J gave up 2 bases, with 17 bases separating them. CDR1 is SEHNR and CDR2 is FQNEAQ in the germline V gene (reference sequence). CDR3 amino acids: CASKRRAQGNTGELFF. The DNA for the CDR3 is TGTGCCAGCAAACGAAGGGCCCAGGGAAACACCGGGGAGCTGTTTTTT.

J is TRBJ2-7 and V is TRBV19, with TRBD1 identical over 9 bases. The CDR3 has 17 residues. V lost 5 bases to trimming and J lost 3 bases; unmatched junction nucleotides: 14. CDR1 LNHDA and CDR2 SQIVND come from the germline V gene (reference sequence). Here the CDR3 reads CASSPGQGFPNYYEQYF. Here the CDR3 DNA reads TGTGCCAGTAGTCCGGGACAGGGCTTCCCAAACTACTACGAGCAGTACTTC.

This clone has a single count. This chain uses TRBV5-4 with TRBJ2-7; D may be TRBD1 (5 bases). CDR1 and CDR2 (germline): SGHNT, YYREEE (reference sequence). V dropped 0 bases and J dropped 0 bases, with 7 bases sitting between them. This CDR3 has 14 residues. CDR3 nucleotides: TGTGCCAGCAGCTTGGACAGGAGCTCCTACGAGCAGTACTTC. It codes for CASSLDRSSYEQYF.